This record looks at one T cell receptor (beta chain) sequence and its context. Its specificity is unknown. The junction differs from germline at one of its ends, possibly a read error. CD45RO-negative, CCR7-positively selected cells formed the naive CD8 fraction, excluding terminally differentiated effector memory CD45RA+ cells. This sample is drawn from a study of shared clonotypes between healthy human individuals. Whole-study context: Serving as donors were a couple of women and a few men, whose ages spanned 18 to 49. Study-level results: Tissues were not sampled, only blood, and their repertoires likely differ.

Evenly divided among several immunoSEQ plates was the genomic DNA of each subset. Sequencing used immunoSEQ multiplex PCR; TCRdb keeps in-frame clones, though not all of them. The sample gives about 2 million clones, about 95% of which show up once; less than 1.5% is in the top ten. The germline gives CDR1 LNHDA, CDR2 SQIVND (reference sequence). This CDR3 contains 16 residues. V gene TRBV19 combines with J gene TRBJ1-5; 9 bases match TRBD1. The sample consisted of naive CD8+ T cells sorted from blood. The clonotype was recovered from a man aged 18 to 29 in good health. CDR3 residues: CASSLEGQGVYQPQHF. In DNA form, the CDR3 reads TGTGCCAGTAGTCTAGAGGGACAGGGAGTTTACCAGCCCCAGCATTTT. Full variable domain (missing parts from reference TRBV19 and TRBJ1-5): DGGITQSPKYLFRKEGQNVTLSCEQNLNHDAMYWYRQDPGQGLRLIYYSQIVNDFQKGDIAEGYSVSREKKESFPLTVTSAQKNPTAFYLCASSLEGQGVYQPQHFGDGTRLSIL.